This entry lists 5 T cell receptor beta chains sequenced from one sample in a study of blood T cell repertoires in COVID-19. TCRdb's copy holds only in-frame clones and misses some; the assay was immunoSEQ multiplex PCR. The sample holds tens of thousands of clones; roughly 90% are singletons and the top ten take about 2.5%. Sequences were obtained from peripheral blood. These receptors came from a man aged 45-65 years with COVID-19, enrolled during active disease.

The V and J genes are TRBV7-2 and TRBJ2-5, with TRBD2 matching 7 bases. The CDR3 consists of 13 residues. V lost 4 bases, J lost 9 bases, and 8 bases stayed unmatched. Germline V gene sequence: CDR1 SGHTA, CDR2 FQGNSA. CDR3 amino acids: CASSSDGGGSQYF. The CDR3 nucleotides are TGTGCCAGCAGCTCAGATGGGGGGGGGTCCCAGTACTTC.

This chain joins TRBV6-4 and TRBJ1-6; D call uncertain. Germline V CDR1 and CDR2: MRHNA, SNTAGT. The CDR3 covers 13 residues. V lost 6 bases and J 4 bases, leaving 7 bases between the germline ends. The CDR3 spells CASSKEYNSPLHF. The CDR3 region has the DNA TGTGCCAGCAGCAAGGAGTATAATTCACCCCTCCACTTT.

The rearrangement uses TRBV19 and TRBJ1-2; 9 bases are a match to TRBD1. Trimming cost V 4 bases and J 8 bases; bases outside gene matches: 11. The CDR3 loop spans 15 amino acids. Per the germline V gene, CDR1 is LNHDA and CDR2 is SQIVND (reference sequence). The CDR3 is CASSRQDRGSRGYTF. The CDR3 DNA reads as TGTGCCAGTAGTAGACAAGACAGGGGGTCTAGAGGCTACACCTTC. Full variable domain (outside the CDR3, taken from reference TRBV19 and TRBJ1-2): DGGITQSPKYLFRKEGQNVTLSCEQNLNHDAMYWYRQDPGQGLRLIYYSQIVNDFQKGDIAEGYSVSREKKESFPLTVTSAQKNPTAFYLCASSRQDRGSRGYTFGSGTRLTVV.

The V and J genes are TRBV7-9 and TRBJ1-2; tentatively, D is TRBD1 (6 bases). Trimming stripped 5 bases from V and 5 bases from J, with 21 bases between. The CDR3 runs to 16 residues. The germline V gene encodes CDR1 SEHNR and CDR2 FQNEAQ (reference sequence). Here the CDR3 DNA reads TGTGCCAGCAGCGCCGTCACAGGGACGGGATTTTATGGCTACACCTTC. The encoded protein is CASSAVTGTGFYGYTF. Combining the CDR3 with reference TRBV7-9 and TRBJ1-2 gives the whole variable domain DTGVSQNPRHKITKRGQNVTFRCDPISEHNRLYWYRQTLGQGPEFLTYFQNEAQLEKSRLLSDRFSAERPKGSFSTLEIQRTEQGDSAMYLCASSAVTGTGFYGYTFGSGTRLTVV.

The chain employs TRBV18 and TRBJ2-7; a weak D match, TRBD1 (6 bases). CDR1 KGHSH and CDR2 LQKENI come from the germline V gene. With 2 bases removed from V and 0 bases from J, the gap between germline ends came to 17 bases. The CDR3 spans 17 residues. The CDR3 coding sequence is TGTGCCAGCTCACCAAACGCCGCAGGGGCGAGCTCCTACGAGCAGTACTTC. This sequence encodes CASSPNAAGASSYEQYF.